This T cell receptor beta chain comes out of a study of blood T cell repertoires in COVID-19. Background on the study: Sources were T cells, B-cell-depleted T cells, or PBMCs; the material itself was cDNA or gDNA.

The ends were cut back, 4 bases at V and 7 bases at J, with 14 bases in the middle. The CDR3 length is 14 residues. From germline, CDR1 is GTSNPN and CDR2 SVGIG (reference sequence). Only in-frame clones appear in the TCRdb table, and some are missing; sequencing was by immunoSEQ multiplex PCR. The profile shows 330,000 or so clones, around nine tenths of them singletons. This receptor was identified in a man aged 30-40 years who had recovered from COVID-19. The rearrangement uses TRBV30 and TRBJ1-6; weak D call: TRBD1 (6 bases). The sample taken for sequencing was PBMCs or T cells enriched from blood (not recorded which). The CDR3 is CAWNGQGSNSPLHF. The CDR3 DNA sequence: TGTGCCTGGAACGGGCAGGGGTCGAATTCACCCCTCCACTTT.